This T cell receptor (beta chain) was documented in a study of cytomegalovirus exposure and HLA in healthy donors (dated by TCRdb to 2016 to 2017). With respect to the entire study: According to an earlier analysis of 587 of the donors, about 190 million T cells yielded some 120 million unique TCR beta sequences and 276 Gb of sequence data. Roughly 310 gigabases of sequencing data and around 87 million unique TCR sequences were included in an early release covering 550 to 800 HLA-typed donors. Among the roughly 370 genotyped donors, 75% to 90% belonged to the genetic ancestry cluster associated with self-reported Caucasian donors. The aim of the study was to test whether cataloging public T cell receptors could identify signatures of past pathogen exposure. The study used immunosequencing to profile the T cell repertoires of several hundred subjects and linked those repertoires to cytomegalovirus serostatus. A separate validation cohort of 100 to 150 different subjects was used in addition to the 666-subject first cohort. The study combined high-throughput TCR immunosequencing, statistical association of individual TCRs with disease status, and machine learning to predict cytomegalovirus infection status. To study patterns of TCR occurrence, a later analysis re-analyzed previously published TCR beta repertoires from just over 650 donors and added high-resolution HLA genotyping. Rather than using new phenotypic data, the later analysis identified candidate immune exposures from TCR beta sequences and from how often those sequences occurred across donors. An earlier analysis of more than 450 of the donors used high-throughput TCR beta sequencing to judge whether each TCR beta V gene segment behaved as functional or pseudogenic. Alongside the repertoire data, information on donor age, sex, ethnicity and CMV serostatus was compiled. Genome-wide SNP genotypes for about three fifths of the roughly 700 donors were used in a later genetic analysis, which treated that subset as a discovery cohort. All discovery cohort repertoires had been generated on a single sequencing platform. HLA typing included class I and class II loci at four-digit resolution. The number of donors typed differed by locus, with about 629-640 for A, B, C, DRB1 and DQB1, roughly 520 for DQA1, some 570 for DPA1, and 472 for DPB1. Because of strong linkage in the cohort, a few DR-DQ haplotypes were treated as single units for association and clustering. Across 398 genotyped donors of the cohort, an average of roughly 230,000 unique TCR beta nucleotide sequences per donor were sequenced, and roughly a sixth of those sequences were non-productive.

Cut back by 5 bases and 4 bases, the V and J ends lie 6 bases apart. Inclusive of the bounding cysteine and phenylalanine, the CDR3 is 12 residues long. Kept here is only the CDR3 DNA, which spans 36 bases and is read in frame from base 1. CDR1 and CDR2 are read off the germline V gene as MNHEY and SVGAGI. Library preparation employed the immunoSEQ multiplex PCR assay. For the multiplex PCR, a mixture combining 60 forward primers for TCR Vbeta segments and 13 reverse primers for TCR Jbeta segments was used. A multiplex PCR assay on genomic DNA amplified the CDR3 region of rearranged TCR beta genes. On the Illumina HiSeq System, the amplified TCR beta libraries were sequenced as 87-base-pair reads. Concerning the study's data processing: A later analysis tallied roughly 80 million unique TCR beta chains across the 700 or so repertoires, and about 12 million of those chains were shared by two or more donors. Raw reads were error-corrected and collapsed into unique sequences by a nearest-neighbor algorithm in which closely related sequences were merged to remove PCR and sequencing errors. To assign V, D and J gene segments, CDR3 sequences were aligned to IMGT reference sequences. For a sequence to be retained, at least a six-nucleotide match to both a V gene segment and a J gene segment was required. Rearrangements were called productive when the CDR3 lacked stop codons and stayed in frame with V and J; all others were non-productive. CDR3 was defined according to IMGT convention as the region running from the second conserved V-encoded cysteine to the conserved J-encoded phenylalanine. The earlier analysis of about 560 of the donors excluded any sequence lacking an unambiguous match to a single V gene segment. An earlier analysis of approximately 590 of the donors called V segments functional above 56.7% productive rearrangements and segregating when the between-donor standard deviation exceeded 5%. To diagnose cytomegalovirus status from the catalog of TCR beta chain sequences, a statistical classification framework was built. A later analysis assigned V and J genes by comparing TCR nucleotide sequences with IMGT/GENE-DB human TR gene sequences. A later analysis assigned CDR3 sequences and most-parsimonious VDJ recombination scenarios with the TCRdist pipeline. In a later analysis, each TCR beta chain was defined by its CDR3 amino acid sequence together with its V-gene family, and reads without a unique V-gene family were excluded. As a way to deal with suspected cross-contamination and a sequencing artifact, a later analysis dropped 500 to 700 nucleotide sequences that were highly shared and had low generation probability. A later analysis calculated a clonal expansion index for each public chain from normalized within-repertoire ranks of inferred template counts. In a later analysis, generation probabilities were computed using a VDJ recombination model fitted to out-of-frame rearrangements, and the results were checked against IGoR. In a later analysis, TCR-TCR, TCR-HLA and TCR-CMV co-occurrence was scored with hypergeometric tests, and a repertoire-size bias correction was applied to TCR pairs. To estimate false discovery rates, a later analysis permuted the HLA or CMV assignments 20 times. A later analysis grouped co-occurring TCRs with DBSCAN, adding TCRdist sequence similarity when clustering within HLA-allele-positive subsets. Repertoires with fewer than 30,000 or more than 120,000 public chains, plus five repertoires with anomalous nucleotide sharing, were excluded from co-occurrence clustering. TCRdb stores this immuneACCESS table with in-frame sequences only. Part of the clones is absent; in the studies checked, under half of the shortfall reflects unresolved V genes, and no reason is known for the rest. V and J calls and clone size are given by that table; D and trimming were obtained from the DNA. The sample table shows roughly 240,000 clones, and about 80% are seen once. Clones ranked in the top ten supply roughly 5% of the sample.

Findings and caveats that apply to the study as a whole: Correlated functional status among segregating V segments might reflect linkage disequilibrium, but an unknown experimental factor could not be ruled out. In a later analysis, TCR association rates were found to vary across HLA loci, with the most associated TCRs seen for DRB1 alleles and the fewest for HLA-C alleles. A group of highly shared sequence variants was considered likely to be a technical artifact of the sequencing pipeline. The classifier was reported to diagnose cytomegalovirus status with high specificity and sensitivity in both the original cohort and the validation cohort. The presence/absence analyses assumed that sequencing depth was roughly uniform across donors, and that assumption may not be true. Because the 87-base-pair reads could not distinguish some IMGT-functional V segments, including TRBV6-2 and TRBV6-3, those segments were excluded. This cohort had only TCR beta chains sequenced, and the lack of alpha or paired-chain data limited which features could be detected. In a later genetic analysis, fewer N-insertions in productive TCRs were reported among donors in an Asian-associated ancestry cluster than the approximately 670-donor mean. A few of the identified cytomegalovirus-associated TCR beta chains were confirmed in vitro to be specific for cytomegalovirus antigens. Because HLA typing was missing for some donors at each locus, association tests included only the typed subset. A later genetic analysis associated a missense DCLRE1C variant with V-gene and J-gene trimming of TCR beta chains, and an independent cohort replicated the association. Compared with equally common non-associated chains, HLA-associated TCR beta chains in a later analysis were more clonally expanded and had lower generation probabilities. Most TCR sequences were seen in very few donors, while some public TCRs were found in many individuals. A further reported finding was that TCR beta sequences accurately predicted the HLA-A and HLA-B alleles for most subjects in the first cohort. The earlier analysis of 587 of the donors excluded 15 to 20 rarely observed V segments, including chromosome 9 orphons, because counts were too low. Several of the top co-occurrence clusters appeared to be linked to parvovirus B19, influenza, CMV and Epstein-Barr virus, according to a later analysis. Broadly in line with IMGT annotations, most TCR beta V segments showed up in productive rearrangements about 87% or about 30% of the time in an earlier analysis of approximately 600 of the donors. A total of 164 TCR beta chains were listed by the study as associated with cytomegalovirus. A later analysis associated roughly 17,000 TCR beta sequences with specific HLA alleles at a false discovery rate of 0.05. Immune exposure information for the cohort was limited to CMV serostatus. The authors suggested that the approach could potentially be generalized to other disease states and immunological phenotypes. When HLA alleles, especially DR and DQ, strongly co-occurred, attributing TCR associations to individual alleles was difficult. According to a later analysis, most CMV-associated TCR beta chains appeared to be HLA-restricted, and the HLA associations seemed to be driven largely by CMV exposure.

In total, roughly 670 healthy bone marrow donors made up the cohort. At the time of sampling, every cohort member was nominally healthy, though immune exposures that went unrecorded were likely present. The donor tested CMV seropositive, placing the donor among the approximately 310 seropositive members of the cohort. A peripheral blood sample was collected from each donor, and TCR beta sequencing was performed on peripheral blood mononuclear cells. Genomic DNA was extracted from the blood cell samples with the Qiagen DNeasy Blood Extraction Kit. In the case of this clone: Which antigen it targets is not known. Per-base qualities were not stored, and no clone one base away is much larger.

Sequenced: PBMCs. The origin of this receptor is a woman aged 40 to 55 in good health and CMV-seropositive. In this chain, TRBV6-5 is recombined with TRBJ1-3; the D gene is unclear. Here is the DNA: TGTGCCAGCAGTGAACAAGGAAACACCATATATTTT. The encoded protein is CASSEQGNTIYF.